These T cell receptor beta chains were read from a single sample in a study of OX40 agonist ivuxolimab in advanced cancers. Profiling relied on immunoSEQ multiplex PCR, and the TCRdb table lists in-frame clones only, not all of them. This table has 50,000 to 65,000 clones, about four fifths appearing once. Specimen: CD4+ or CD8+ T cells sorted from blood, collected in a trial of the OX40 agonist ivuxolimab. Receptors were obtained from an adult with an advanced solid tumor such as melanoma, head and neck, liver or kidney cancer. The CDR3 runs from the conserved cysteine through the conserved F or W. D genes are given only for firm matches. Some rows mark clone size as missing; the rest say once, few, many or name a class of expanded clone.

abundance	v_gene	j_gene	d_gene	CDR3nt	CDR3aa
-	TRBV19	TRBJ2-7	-	TGTGCCAGTAGTAGGGTACTTGACTACGAGCAGTACTTC	CASSRVLDYEQYF
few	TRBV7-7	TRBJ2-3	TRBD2	TGTGCCAGCAGCTTGAGAGCGGGGGGGCCTCAACTGACAGATACGCAGTATTTT	CASSLRAGGPQLTDTQYF
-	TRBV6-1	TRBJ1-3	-	TGTGCCAGCAGGCCGGGAAGCTCTGGAAACACCATATATTTT	CASRPGSSGNTIYF
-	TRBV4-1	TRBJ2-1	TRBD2	TGCGCCAGCAGGACACGCGAATGGGAGCGGGGGAATGAGCAGTTCTTC	CASRTREWERGNEQFF
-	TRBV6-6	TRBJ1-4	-	TGTGCCAGCAAACGAACCCTCAATGAAAAACTGTTTTTT	CASKRTLNEKLFF
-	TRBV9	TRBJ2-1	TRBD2	TGTGCCAGCAGCTCCCGGGGTTTGCGGGGGGGCATCTACAATGAGCAGTTCTTC	CASSSRGLRGGIYNEQFF
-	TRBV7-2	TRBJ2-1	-	TGTGCCAGCAGCTTAGTCAGGCTGGGTCAGGGTGAGCAGTTCTTC	CASSLVRLGQGEQFF
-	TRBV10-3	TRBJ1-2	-	TGTGCCATCAGTCCCCTGGGGCAGGGGCGCGGCTACACCTTC	CAISPLGQGRGYTF
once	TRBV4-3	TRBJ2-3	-	TGCGCCAGCAGCCAAGTTGTCAGCCGGTTCACAGATACGCAGTATTTT	CASSQVVSRFTDTQYF
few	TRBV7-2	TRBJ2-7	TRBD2	TGTGCCAGCAGCTCGGGCGGACTAGCGGGGGATAGGTACTTC	CASSSGGLAGDRYF
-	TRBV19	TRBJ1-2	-	TGTGCCAGTAGCAACTCCCGGTCCTATGGCTACACCTTC	CASSNSRSYGYTF
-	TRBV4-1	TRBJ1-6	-	TGCGCCAGCAGCCAAGAATGGGAGGTATCCTCCTATAATTCACCCCTCCACTTT	CASSQEWEVSSYNSPLHF
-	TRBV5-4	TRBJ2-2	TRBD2	TGTGCCAGCAGCCCAGGGGGAGCGGGGGGCCGGACCGGGGAGCTGTTTTTT	CASSPGGAGGRTGELFF
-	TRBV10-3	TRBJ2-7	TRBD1	TGTGCCATCAGGTTAACAGGGGTCAACGAGCAGTACTTC	CAIRLTGVNEQYF
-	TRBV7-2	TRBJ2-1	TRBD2	TGTGCCAGCAGCTTAGTTCCGGGGGGGAATGAGCAGTTCTTC	CASSLVPGGNEQFF
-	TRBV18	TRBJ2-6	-	TGTGCCAGCTCAGCGGGAAGCTCTGGGGCCAACGTCCTGACTTTC	CASSAGSSGANVLTF
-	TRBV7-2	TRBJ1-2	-	TGTGCCAGCACCCGGGGGGCAAACTATGGCTACACCTTC	CASTRGANYGYTF
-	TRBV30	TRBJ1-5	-	TGTGCCTGGAGTTTCGGCGCGGGGAATCAGCCCCAGCATTTT	CAWSFGAGNQPQHF
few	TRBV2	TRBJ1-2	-	TGTGCCAGCAGGGCAGAGACCACGGGAGGCTACACCTTC	CASRAETTGGYTF
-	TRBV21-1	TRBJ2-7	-	TGTGCCAGCAGCAAACGCACAGGGGATTCCTACGAGCAGTACTTC	CASSKRTGDSYEQYF
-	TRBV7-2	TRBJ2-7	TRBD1	TGTGCCAGCAGCACCGGGACAGGATCCTACGAGCAGTACTTC	CASSTGTGSYEQYF
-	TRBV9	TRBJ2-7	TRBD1	TGTGCCAGCAGCGTTGGGGCAGGGGGAAACTACGAGCAGTACTTC	CASSVGAGGNYEQYF
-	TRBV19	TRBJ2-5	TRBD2	TGTGCCAGTAGTATGTCGGGACGTGGGGCTGCGGGGGGCATGGAGACCCAGTACTTC	CASSMSGRGAAGGMETQYF
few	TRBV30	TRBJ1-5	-	TGTGCCTGGGCGGGGGGGAATAGCAATCAGCCCCAGCATTTT	CAWAGGNSNQPQHF
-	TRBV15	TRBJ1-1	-	TGTGCCACCAGCCCCCGGGGAAGGGACACTGAAGCTTTCTTT	CATSPRGRDTEAFF
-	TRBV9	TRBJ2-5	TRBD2	TGTGCCAGCAGCGTCGGGACTAGCGGGGGGGCCGGAGAGACCCAGTACTTC	CASSVGTSGGAGETQYF
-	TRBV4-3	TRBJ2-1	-	TGCGCCAGCAGCCAAGATGAGACTGGCTACAATGAGCAGTTCTTC	CASSQDETGYNEQFF
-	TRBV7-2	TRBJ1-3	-	TGTGCCAGCAGCTTAGGGACGGTTGGAAACACCATATATTTT	CASSLGTVGNTIYF
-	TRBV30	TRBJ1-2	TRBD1	TGTGCCTCGTTCAGGGGGCGGCTTGGTTATGGCTACACCTTC	CASFRGRLGYGYTF
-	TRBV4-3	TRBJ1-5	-	TGCGCCAGCAGCCAAGAAGGGAGGGTCAATCAGCCCCAGCATTTT	CASSQEGRVNQPQHF
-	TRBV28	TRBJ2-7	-	TGTGCCAGCAGTGTACAGGGCTACGAGCAGTACTTC	CASSVQGYEQYF
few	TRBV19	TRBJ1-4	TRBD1	TGTGCCAGTAGGAGACAGGGGCCAAGCGAAAAACTGTTTTTT	CASRRQGPSEKLFF
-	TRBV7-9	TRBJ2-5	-	TGTGCCAGCAGCTTAGGCAGGGGAGAGACCCAGTACTTC	CASSLGRGETQYF